Sequencing of this T cell receptor (beta chain) was carried out in a study of cytomegalovirus exposure and HLA in healthy donors (dated by TCRdb to 2017 to 2019). Some background on the complete study: An earlier analysis of approximately 640 of the donors reported 250 to 300 Gb of sequence data and roughly 100 million unique TCR beta sequences from 150 million to 200 million T cells. Roughly 300 gigabases of sequencing data and 75 million to 85 million unique TCR sequences made up an early release that covered fewer than 650 HLA-typed donors. The genetic ancestry cluster associated with self-reported Caucasian donors included 65% to 90% of the 398 genotyped donors. The study was designed to test whether signatures of past pathogen exposure could be identified by cataloging public T cell receptors. Using immunosequencing, the study profiled T cell repertoires from 500 to 800 subjects and related those repertoires to cytomegalovirus serostatus. A separate validation cohort of 100 to 150 different subjects was used in addition to the roughly 620-subject first cohort. High-throughput TCR immunosequencing, statistical association of individual TCRs with disease status, and machine learning were combined to predict cytomegalovirus infection status. A later analysis re-analyzed previously published TCR beta repertoires from 660 or so donors and added high-resolution HLA genotyping to study TCR occurrence patterns. Rather than drawing on any new phenotypic data, the later analysis identified candidate immune exposures from TCR beta sequences and the way those sequences occurred across donors. To decide whether each TCR beta V gene segment behaved as functional or pseudogenic, an earlier analysis of some 580 of the donors relied on high-throughput TCR beta sequencing. Alongside the repertoire data, information on donor age, sex, ethnicity and CMV serostatus was compiled. A later genetic analysis used genome-wide SNP genotypes for 398 of the 666 donors, treating that subset as a discovery cohort. All discovery cohort repertoires had been generated using a single sequencing platform. HLA typing included class I and class II loci at four-digit resolution. The number of typed donors differed by locus: about 620-640 for A, B, C, DRB1 and DQB1; roughly 510 for DQA1; around 610 for DPA1; and roughly 470 for DPB1. A handful of DR-DQ haplotypes were treated as single units for association and clustering because of strong linkage in the cohort. Among some 410 genotyped donors of the cohort, an average of approximately 220,000 unique TCR beta nucleotide sequences was sequenced per donor, of which 15% to 20% were non-productive. Points the paper makes about the study in general: Because HLA typing was missing for some donors at each locus, association tests included only the typed subset. A group of highly shared sequence variants was considered likely to be a technical artifact of the sequencing pipeline. Some IMGT-functional V segments, including TRBV6-2 and TRBV6-3, could not be told apart with the 87-base-pair reads, so those segments were excluded. A later genetic analysis reported fewer N-insertions in productive TCRs among donors in an Asian-associated ancestry cluster than the roughly 720-donor mean. A further reported finding was that TCR beta sequences accurately predicted the HLA-A and HLA-B alleles for most subjects in the first cohort. In an earlier analysis of more than 450 of the donors, most TCR beta V segments were observed in productive rearrangements about 87% or about 30% of the time, broadly matching IMGT annotations. A later analysis found that HLA-associated TCR beta chains were more clonally expanded and had lower generation probabilities than equally common non-associated chains. The authors suggested that the approach could potentially be generalized to other disease states and immunological phenotypes. In a later genetic analysis, a missense DCLRE1C variant was associated with V-gene and J-gene trimming of TCR beta chains, and the association was replicated in an independent cohort. In both the original and validation cohorts, the classifier was reported to diagnose cytomegalovirus status with high specificity and sensitivity. In this cohort, only TCR beta chains were sequenced, and detectable features were limited by the absence of alpha or paired-chain data. Correlated functional status among segregating V segments might be attributable to linkage disequilibrium, but an unknown experimental factor could not be ruled out. While some public TCRs were present in many individuals, most TCR sequences turned up only very rarely across donors. A later analysis associated about 17,000 TCR beta sequences with specific HLA alleles at a false discovery rate of 0.05. According to a later analysis, parvovirus B19, influenza, CMV and Epstein-Barr virus appeared linked to several top co-occurrence clusters. Immune exposure information for the cohort was limited to CMV serostatus. In vitro tests confirmed that a few of the cytomegalovirus-associated TCR beta chains recognize cytomegalovirus antigens. A later analysis found that most CMV-associated TCR beta chains appeared HLA-restricted, with HLA associations seemingly driven largely by CMV exposure. Assigning TCR associations to individual alleles was difficult when HLA alleles, especially DR and DQ, strongly co-occurred. According to a later analysis, TCR association rates differed among HLA loci, with DRB1 alleles showing the most associated TCRs and HLA-C alleles showing the fewest. Because counts were too low, around 18 rarely observed V segments, including chromosome 9 orphons, were left out of the earlier analysis of a few hundred of the donors. A total of 164 TCR beta chains were listed by the study as associated with cytomegalovirus. Presence/absence analyses assumed roughly uniform sequencing depth across donors, an assumption that may not hold.

In total, over 600 healthy bone marrow donors made up the cohort. All cohort members were sampled while nominally healthy, although unrecorded immune exposures were likely present. The donor tested CMV seronegative and was one of the 352 seronegative cohort members. A peripheral blood sample was collected from each donor, and TCR beta sequencing was performed on peripheral blood mononuclear cells. Genomic DNA was extracted from the blood cell samples with the Qiagen DNeasy Blood Extraction Kit. The CDR3 runs 12 residues from the cysteine to the phenylalanine. The entry retains the CDR3 DNA only, 36 bases that are in frame from base 1. CDR1 SEHNR and CDR2 FQNEAQ were looked up in the germline V gene (reference sequence). The trim is 7 bases for V and 8 bases for J, with a gap of 9 bases between the germline ends. The library came from the immunoSEQ multiplex PCR assay. For the multiplex PCR, a mixture combining 60 forward primers for TCR Vbeta segments and 13 reverse primers for TCR Jbeta segments was used. The CDR3 region of rearranged TCR beta genes was amplified from genomic DNA with a multiplex PCR assay. Amplified TCR beta libraries were sequenced as 87-base-pair reads on the Illumina HiSeq System. Under the source paper's analysis protocol: A later analysis counted some 80 million unique TCR beta chains across the 550 to 800 repertoires, and about 10 million of these chains were shared by at least two donors. To remove PCR and sequencing errors, raw reads were error-corrected and collapsed into unique sequences using a nearest-neighbor algorithm that merged closely related sequences. CDR3 sequences were aligned to IMGT reference sequences to assign V, D and J gene segments. For a sequence to be retained, a match of at least six nucleotides to both a V gene segment and a J gene segment was required. Rearrangements were called productive when the CDR3 lacked stop codons and stayed in frame with V and J; all others were non-productive. Following IMGT convention, CDR3 was defined as the stretch from the second conserved V-encoded cysteine up to the conserved J-encoded phenylalanine. In an earlier analysis of some 550 of the donors, sequences lacking an unambiguous match to a single V gene segment were excluded. An earlier analysis of almost 600 of the donors classified V segments as functional when productive rearrangements were above 56.7% and as segregating when the standard deviation between donors was above 5%. A statistical classification framework was built to diagnose cytomegalovirus status from the catalog of TCR beta chain sequences. A later analysis assigned V and J genes by comparing TCR nucleotide sequences with IMGT/GENE-DB human TR gene sequences. A later analysis assigned CDR3 sequences and most-parsimonious VDJ recombination scenarios with the TCRdist pipeline. In a later analysis, every TCR beta chain was defined by the combination of its CDR3 amino acid sequence and its V-gene family, and reads without a unique V-gene family were dropped. As a way to deal with suspected cross-contamination and a sequencing artifact, a later analysis dropped roughly 620 nucleotide sequences that were highly shared and had low generation probability. A later analysis calculated a clonal expansion index for each public chain from normalized within-repertoire ranks of inferred template counts. A later analysis computed generation probabilities with a VDJ recombination model fitted to out-of-frame rearrangements, and checked the results against IGoR. A later analysis scored TCR-TCR, TCR-HLA and TCR-CMV co-occurrence with hypergeometric tests, applying a repertoire-size bias correction to TCR pairs. A later analysis estimated false discovery rates by permuting HLA or CMV assignments 20 times. A later analysis grouped co-occurring TCRs with DBSCAN, adding TCRdist sequence similarity when clustering within HLA-allele-positive subsets. Repertoires with fewer than 30,000 or more than 120,000 public chains, plus five repertoires with anomalous nucleotide sharing, were excluded from co-occurrence clustering. Drawn from immuneACCESS, this table holds only the in-frame rearrangements with V and J called that TCRdb kept. Clones are partly lost; checked studies trace under half to an unresolved V gene and leave the rest unexplained. From that table come the V and J calls and clone size; the DNA was used to work out D and trimming. The sample table records approximately 120,000 clones. In total, the top ten clones hold approximately 2.6% of the sample.

In the case of this clone: Its antigen is not yet known.

Material for sequencing was PBMCs. The source of this sequence is a man aged 25-45 years in good health and CMV-seronegative. The chain is encoded by TRBV7-9 joined to TRBJ1-6; the D gene assignment is ambiguous. This receptor has the CDR3 CASTNGDSPLHF. The DNA sequence is as follows: TGTGCCAGCACCAACGGGGATTCACCCCTCCACTTT.